Included here is one TCR beta chain sequence, with context. Generated by immunoSEQ multiplex PCR, the TCRdb table keeps only in-frame clones and is missing some. The sample holds some 60,000 clones, around 77% seen once. The CDR3 runs to 16 residues. V was clipped by 4 bases and J by 4 bases, with 17 bases between them. From germline, CDR1 is MGHRA and CDR2 YSYEKL. The source of the sample is a study of T cells in tumors after PD-1 blockade. Study information: Some patients also took daily vismodegib 150 mg during anti-PD-1 treatment.

This receptor was obtained from a human donor with basal cell carcinoma. This chain links TRBV4-1 with TRBJ2-1; D is possibly TRBD2 (6 bases). This specimen consisted of PBMCs, obtained before anti-PD-1 treatment. CDR3 region: CASSRPGLQTYNEQFF. Written as DNA, the CDR3 is TGCGCCAGCAGCCGCCCGGGACTCCAAACTTACAATGAGCAGTTCTTC.